This TCR beta chain originates from a study of low-dose radiotherapy and immunotherapy resistance in tumors. Time point specified: before trial treatment. Covering alpha and beta chains, TRAV- and TRBV-specific primers were used for the first-strand cDNA. TCR amplification ran roughly 20 PCR cycles using constant-region and V-primer adapter primers. TCRdb called the reads again in MiXCR, with one record for every CDR3 protein. The sample holds about 64,000 distinct CDR3 sequences; 26% are singletons and the top ten take about 6.6%. This clonotype was seen repeatedly, ten times or more. The receptor comes from a male donor with rectosigmoid adenocarcinoma. Sequenced material: PBMCs, taken before treatment.

The CDR3, as DNA: TGTGCTAGTGGTGCCTTGGACATTTTCCAAGAGACCCAGTACTTC. Amino acid sequence: CASGALDIFQETQYF. The rearrangement links TRBV12-5 to TRBJ2-5; a possible D gene is TRBD1 (5 bases). Germline V CDR1 and CDR2: LGHNT, FRNRAP. V gave up 5 bases and J gave up 1 base, with 14 bases separating them. The CDR3 is 15 amino acids.